The 12 T cell receptor beta chains below all came from one sample that was sequenced in a study of beta chain features in type 1 diabetes. The entirety of the isolated RNA underwent reverse transcription, so expressed TCRB transcripts were sequenced. Profiled with immunoSEQ multiplex PCR; TCRdb holds only in-frame clones, not every one. The data contain about 160,000 clones, about 7.3% of them singletons. Material for sequencing was central memory CD4+ T cells from blood. These receptors were taken from a man younger than 35 in good health.

V and J are TRBV28 and TRBJ2-6; D remains unclear. This CDR3 has 14 residues. V was shortened by 5 bases and J by 1 base, with 6 bases between the two germline ends. Germline loops: CDR1 MDHEN, CDR2 SYDVKM. In DNA, the CDR3 is TGTGCCAGCAGTCCCCATTCTGGGGCCAACGTCCTGACTTTC. Amino acids: CASSPHSGANVLTF.

The V gene is TRBV30, the J gene TRBJ1-1, with 7 bases matching TRBD1. The CDR3 totals 14 residues. J lost 1 base, V lost 5 bases, and 7 bases had no gene match. Per the germline V gene, CDR1 is GTSNPN and CDR2 is SVGIG (reference sequence). The CDR3 loop reads CAWGRDSQNTEAFF. DNA for the CDR3: TGTGCCTGGGGGCGGGACAGCCAGAACACTGAAGCTTTCTTT. The whole variable domain, remainder taken from reference TRBV30 and TRBJ1-1, is SQTIHQWPATLVQPVGSPLSLECTVEGTSNPNLYWYRQAAGRGLQLLFYSVGIGQISSEVPQNLSASRPQDRQFILSSKKLLLSDSGFYLCAWGRDSQNTEAFFGQGTRLTVV.

This clone was seen a few times. V usage is TRBV9 and J usage is TRBJ1-1, with D possibly matching TRBD1 (5 bases). Deletions cut 3 bases from V and 0 bases from J, with 12 bases between. CDR1 is SGDLS, CDR2 YYNGEE, per germline. This CDR3 region has 15 residues. CDR3: CASSAQTDMNTEAFF. For the CDR3, the DNA is TGTGCCAGCAGCGCCCAGACAGACATGAACACTGAAGCTTTCTTT.

This clone was picked up a small number of times. This chain's CDR3 is CASSQDHRGSLFF. In nucleotides, the CDR3 is TGTGCCAGCAGCCAAGATCATCGGGGTAGTCTGTTCTTC. This rearrangement joins TRBV4-2 to TRBJ2-1, with D possibly matching TRBD2 (5 bases). Deletions cut 0 bases from V and 15 bases from J, with 15 bases between. The V gene's germline CDR1 is LGHNA and CDR2 YNFKEQ. This CDR3 is 13 amino acids long.

This clone occurred a few times. V is TRBV7-2 and J is TRBJ1-1; D is ambiguous. The length of the CDR3 is 14 residues. In germline, CDR1 is SGHTA, CDR2 FQGNSA. V was cut by 7 bases and J by 3 bases, with 15 bases left in between. CDR3 bases: TGTGCCAGCACACTGCGGGCGCTAGACACTGAAGCTTTCTTT. This gives the protein CASTLRALDTEAFF.

This clone came up a few times. The chain has TRBV5-1 and TRBJ1-2; the match to TRBD1 covers 7 bases. The CDR3 length is 14 residues. CDR1 and CDR2 (germline): SGHRS, YFSETQ. J gave up 3 bases and V 6 bases, and 8 bases lay outside the gene matches. The DNA for the CDR3 is TGCGCCAGCACCCGCACCCAGGGGGACTATGGCTACACCTTC. It translates to CASTRTQGDYGYTF.

CDR3 amino acids: CASSTNRNTEAFF. The CDR3 DNA follows: TGTGCCAGCAGTACCAATAGGAACACTGAAGCTTTCTTT. The chain recombines TRBV6-1 with TRBJ1-1; D unresolved. V was pared by 5 bases and J by 1 base, with 8 bases between. The CDR3 consists of 13 residues. Germline V CDR1 and CDR2: MNHNS, SASEGT.

This clone was seen more than once but under ten times. The chain uses TRBV13 and TRBJ2-5; 16 nucleotides align to TRBD2. This CDR3 region has 17 residues. CDR1 and CDR2 (germline): PRHDT, FYEKMQ (reference sequence). With 4 bases clipped from V and 5 bases from J, the junction kept 7 bases outside the gene matches. CDR3 coding DNA: TGTGCCAGCAGCTACGGGACTAGCGGGGGGGCGGCGGAGACCCAGTACTTC. The encoded protein is CASSYGTSGGAAETQYF.

The rearrangement uses TRBV11-2 and TRBJ2-7, with D maybe TRBD1 (6 bases). This CDR3 contains 13 residues. V lost 3 bases to trimming and J lost 5 bases, with 11 bases between them. Germline assignment: CDR1 SGHAT and CDR2 FQNNGV. The CDR3: CASSLGQRDEQYF. The CDR3 coding sequence is TGTGCCAGCAGCTTGGGACAACGGGACGAGCAGTACTTC.

This clone was counted ten times or more. V is TRBV5-1 and J is TRBJ2-1; D ambiguous. V lost 4 bases to trimming and J lost 4 bases, with 6 bases between them. The CDR3 has 12 residues. CDR1 and CDR2 (germline): SGHRS, YFSETQ. CDR3 loop: CASSLQYNEQFF. CDR3 DNA sequence: TGCGCCAGCAGCCTCCAGTACAATGAGCAGTTCTTC.

The chain is built from TRBV15 and TRBJ2-3; 8 bases are shared with TRBD2. The CDR3 sequence is 18 residues long. CDR1 is LNHNV, CDR2 YYDKDF, per germline (reference sequence). The trim removed 0 bases at V and 6 bases at J, leaving 14 bases unmatched. In nucleotides, the CDR3 is TGTGCCACCAGCAGAGATGGGGCGGGGGGCGTGATGGGGGATACGCAGTATTTT. Amino acids: CATSRDGAGGVMGDTQYF.

This clone occurred many times. This chain uses TRBV4-3 with TRBJ2-2; 7 bases match TRBD2. CDR1 and CDR2 (germline): LGHNA, YSLEER. CDR3 size: 15 residues. Losses at the gene ends were 4 bases for V and 3 bases for J; bases not matched to a gene: 5. CDR3 sequence reads: CASSPGTTYTGELFF. The CDR3 DNA follows: TGCGCCAGCAGCCCGGGGACTACCTACACCGGGGAGCTGTTTTTT.